Each of the 10 T cell receptor beta chains below was sequenced from the same sample in a study of PD-1 blockade in mismatch repair-deficient tumors. Assay used: immunoSEQ multiplex PCR; TCRdb lists only in-frame clones, some missing. Altogether around 49,000 clones are present, 70% to 85% being singletons, with the ten largest covering roughly 3.4%. The material was PBMCs, obtained before pembrolizumab treatment. These TCRs come from an adult with mismatch repair-deficient cancer.

The chain uses TRBV5-1 and TRBJ1-4, with D unclear. CDR3 length: 14 amino acids. V lost 0 bases and J 7 bases, leaving 10 bases between the germline ends. CDR1 and CDR2 (germline): SGHRS, YFSETQ. The CDR3 here is CASSLGEITEKLFF. The DNA of the CDR3 is TGCGCCAGCAGCTTGGGCGAGATCACTGAAAAACTGTTTTTT.

This chain joins TRBV5-6 and TRBJ2-3; unclear D gene. Trimming cost V 0 bases and J 2 bases, with 10 bases left between them. Germline V gene data show CDR1 as SGHDT and CDR2 as YYEEEE. This CDR3 is 15 amino acids long. DNA for the CDR3: TGTGCCAGCAGCTTGGCGTCAACCCCCACAGATACGCAGTATTTT. Translated, it gives CASSLASTPTDTQYF.

V is TRBV5-1 and J is TRBJ2-1, with 10 positions matching TRBD2. The CDR3 is 15 amino acids. V shed 4 bases and J 6 bases; nucleotides not matched to a gene: 7. Germline loops: CDR1 SGHRS, CDR2 YFSETQ. CDR3: CASSTLAGRGNEQFF. Here the CDR3 DNA reads TGCGCCAGCAGCACACTAGCGGGAAGAGGCAATGAGCAGTTCTTC.

The chain carries TRBV5-6 and TRBJ2-6; D uncertain. The CDR3 is 18 amino acids. CDR1 is SGHDT and CDR2 is YYEEEE in the germline V gene. The V and J ends lost 1 base and 1 base respectively, with 15 bases between them. In DNA form, the CDR3 reads TGTGCCAGCAGCTTGAACCCGTTATTCGGGTCTGGGGCCAACGTCCTGACTTTC. Protein sequence: CASSLNPLFGSGANVLTF.

The chain carries TRBV9 and TRBJ2-1, with TRBD2 identical over 12 bases. The CDR3 covers 17 residues. Looked up from germline, CDR1 is SGDLS and CDR2 is YYNGEE. V gave up 0 bases and J gave up 8 bases; unmatched junction bases: 9. Here the CDR3 reads CASSVGTTSGRGDEQFF. Here the CDR3 DNA reads TGTGCCAGCAGCGTAGGCACGACTAGCGGGAGAGGGGATGAGCAGTTCTTC.

The chain couples TRBV7-6 to TRBJ1-1, with D unresolved. Germline V lookup: CDR1 SGHVS, CDR2 FNYEAQ. Deletions cut 1 base from V and 11 bases from J, with 14 bases between. The CDR3 totals 13 residues. This chain's CDR3 is CASSLDRKHLAFF. The CDR3 nucleotides are TGTGCCAGCAGCTTAGACAGAAAACACTTGGCTTTCTTT. Drawing the rest from reference TRBV7-6 and TRBJ1-1, the complete variable domain is GAGVSQSPRYKVTKRGQDVALRCDPISGHVSLYWYRQALGQGPEFLTYFNYEAQQDKSGLPNDRFSAERPEGSISTLTIQRTEQRDSAMYRCASSLDRKHLAFFGQGTRLTVV.

This rearrangement joins TRBV5-1 to TRBJ2-5, with 8 bases aligning to TRBD2. V gave up 5 bases and J gave up 0 bases; unmatched junction bases: 15. The CDR3 sequence is 18 residues long. The V gene's germline CDR1 is SGHRS and CDR2 YFSETQ. The chain's CDR3 is CASSVGLAGRRYQETQYF. Here the CDR3 DNA reads TGCGCCAGCAGTGTAGGACTAGCCGGCCGACGTTACCAAGAGACCCAGTACTTC.

This clone has only one observation. The chain joins TRBV15 to TRBJ2-4; no clear D gene. The CDR3 covers 15 residues. V was clipped by 5 bases and J by 0 bases, with 11 bases between them. Per germline, CDR1 LNHNV and CDR2 YYDKDF (reference sequence). This CDR3 is CATSLRIEAKNIQYF. As DNA, the CDR3 is TGTGCCACCAGCCTCCGAATAGAAGCCAAAAACATTCAGTACTTC.

The chain carries TRBV18 and TRBJ2-7; TRBD2 matches 10 bases. The CDR3 loop spans 15 amino acids. Germline trimming cut 6 bases from V and 4 bases from J; bases unmatched to any gene: 9. Germline lookup yields CDR1 KGHSH and CDR2 LQKENI. The CDR3 here is CASSSTAAGGYEQYF. CDR3 coding DNA: TGTGCCAGCTCGAGTACTGCAGCGGGAGGGTACGAGCAGTACTTC.

CDR3 in DNA: TGTGCTAGTGGTGCGGGACAGAACTACGAGCAGTACTTC. Its protein is CASGAGQNYEQYF. The V gene is TRBV12-5, the J gene TRBJ2-7, with D perhaps matching TRBD1 (7 bases). V shed 5 bases and J shed 3 bases, with 11 bases lying between them. The germline V gene encodes CDR1 LGHNT and CDR2 FRNRAP. The CDR3 loop spans 13 amino acids.